This TCR beta chain came from a study of T cell responses to AZD1222 COVID-19 vaccine. Germline CDR1 is LGHDT and CDR2 is YNNKEL (reference sequence). V shed 0 bases and J shed 3 bases, with 8 bases lying between them. This CDR3 has 15 amino acids. Points on this clone: Its specificity is not known.

Findings and caveats of the study: Repertoires were obtained only post-peak T cell response. Recipients of AZD1222 seropositive at baseline numbered only 5 to 7. Most donors were white British and more were female, and clonal diversity was possibly underestimated. A rise in Spike-specific TCR breadth and depth followed two AZD1222 doses.

The table came from immunoSEQ multiplex PCR; TCRdb's copy has only in-frame clones and leaves some out. The data hold roughly 120,000 clones, with about 89% observed a single time. The sequence was collected from an adult who received the AZD1222 COVID-19 vaccine. This specimen was peripheral blood, taken 28 days after the second AZD1222 dose. The chain links TRBV3-1 (or the pseudogene TRBV3-2) to TRBJ2-2; D remains unclear. The CDR3 DNA sequence: TGTGCCAGCAGCCAAGAATACCGGGACACCGGGGAGCTGTTTTTT. Translating it yields CASSQEYRDTGELFF.